Listed below are T cell receptor beta chains from one sample, sequenced in a study of T cells in Graves' hyperthyroidism and ophthalmopathy. TCRdb reanalysed the multiplex PCR reads using MiXCR and keeps one entry per CDR3 protein. Of roughly 700,000 distinct CDR3 sequences in the sample, 11% to 15% are singletons; the top ten hold roughly a tenth. Sequences were obtained from blood. These receptor sequences come from a woman aged 18-35 years with Graves' hyperthyroidism. Each CDR3 is given with its conserved first and last residue. D genes are given only for firm matches. Clone size is stated in some rows and not others, as once, few, many or a class when expanded.

j_call | d_call | clone_size | cdr3_length | v_call | cdr3_nt | cdr3_aa
TRBJ2-1 | TRBD2 | NA | 16 | TRBV14 | TGTGCCAGCAGCCATAAGGGACTAGCGGGTAGGGGTGAGCAGTTCTTC | CASSHKGLAGRGEQFF
TRBJ2-1 | TRBD2 | few | 14 | TRBV20-1 | TGCAGTGCTAGAAATCTAGCGGGAGAGGTTGAGCAGTTCTTC | CSARNLAGEVEQFF
TRBJ2-2 | NA | many | 14 | TRBV18 | TGTGCCAGCTCACCACCGGACGGGACCGGGGAGCTGTTTTTT | CASSPPDGTGELFF
TRBJ2-7 | NA | many | 11 | TRBV20-1 | TGCAGTGCACCGGTACACTACGAGCAGTACTTC | CSAPVHYEQYF
TRBJ1-1 | NA | few | 15 | TRBV19 | TGTGCCAGTAGTATAGTGGTCAGACCAAACACTGAAGCTTTCTTT | CASSIVVRPNTEAFF
TRBJ2-3 | TRBD2 | NA | 18 | TRBV7-2 | TGTGCCAGCAGCTTACTACTAGCGGGAGGACCCATCACAGATACGCAGTATTTT | CASSLLLAGGPITDTQYF
TRBJ1-4 | NA | many | 14 | TRBV7-2 | TGTGCCAGCAGCCCGCGAATGACTAATGAAAAACTGTTTTTT | CASSPRMTNEKLFF
TRBJ1-5 | TRBD1 | NA | 18 | TRBV2 | TGTGCCAGCAGACCGACAGGGGGTAGCGTCCTCGGCAATCAGCCCCAGCATTTT | CASRPTGGSVLGNQPQHF
TRBJ2-1 | NA | few | 15 | TRBV27 | TGTGCCAGCAGTCCAAGTCCGGGGATCTACAATGAGCAGTTCTTC | CASSPSPGIYNEQFF
TRBJ2-5 | TRBD1 | many | 15 | TRBV10-3 | TGTGCCATCAGTGAGTCGACGGGACAGCAAGAGACCCAGTACTTC | CAISESTGQQETQYF
TRBJ1-2 | NA | many | 12 | TRBV20-1 | TGCAGTGCTGACGCGGGGCGAAAAGGCTACACCTTC | CSADAGRKGYTF
TRBJ2-2 | TRBD2 | NA | 16 | TRBV4-1 | TGCGCCAGCAGCCAAGGGGGACTAGCGTTTACCGGGGAGCTGTTTTTT | CASSQGGLAFTGELFF
TRBJ2-1 | NA | many | 15 | TRBV27 | TGTGCCAGCAGTTTGGTTAGACGGCCTAAGAATGAGCAGTTCTTC | CASSLVRRPKNEQFF
TRBJ1-1 | TRBD1 | NA | 13 | TRBV24-1 | TGTGCCACCAGACGGACAGGGGAGTTAGAAGCTTTCTTT | CATRRTGELEAFF